This T cell receptor beta chain was found in a study of blood T cell repertoires in COVID-19. About the study: From the United States, Italy and Spain came samples of acute and convalescent COVID-19. The cDNA or gDNA used as material had been derived from T cells, B-cell-depleted T cells, or PBMCs.

Germline V lookup: CDR1 SNHLY, CDR2 FYNNEI. V was shortened by 2 bases and J by 5 bases, with 10 bases between the two germline ends. This CDR3 is built from 15 residues. In the study's own analysis: Amplification from reference gene primers served as the basis for estimated nucleated cell counts. Data came from immunoSEQ multiplex PCR; TCRdb stores just in-frame clones and leaves some out. V and J calls plus clone size are reproduced from that table; the DNA served to infer D and trimming. This sample has tens of thousands of clones, with less than 85% found just once. The rearrangement joins TRBV2 to TRBJ1-6, with D possibly being TRBD1 (5 bases). The clonotype originates from a human donor in a cohort sampled during active COVID-19. Sample: peripheral blood. The CDR3 bases are TGTGCCAGCAGTGAATCGGGGGATAATAATTCACCCCTCCACTTT. It yields the protein CASSESGDNNSPLHF.